The present T cell receptor beta chain was sequenced within a study of CD8+ T cells in alopecia areata. cDNA prepared by RNA extraction and subsequent reverse transcription served as the template for sequencing. TCRdb's copy holds only in-frame clones and misses some; the assay was immunoSEQ multiplex PCR. Of around 160,000 clones listed, 85% to 90% are singletons. Trimming removed 5 bases from V and 6 bases from J; junction bases left unmatched: 4. The CDR3 extends over 13 amino acids. Germline loops: CDR1 MNHNY, CDR2 SVGAGI (reference sequence). Individuals with alopecia areata gave both lesional scalp punch biopsies and peripheral blood for collection.

The origin of this receptor is a human donor with alopecia areata. Sequenced here: CD8+ T cells sorted from blood, sampled at week 0. The chain uses TRBV6-6 and TRBJ2-7; 10 nucleotides agree with TRBD2. CDR3 nucleotides: TGTGCCAGCAGTCCCGGGACTAGCGTCGAGCAGTACTTC. Its protein product is CASSPGTSVEQYF.